This T cell receptor beta chain was retrieved from a study of identical twins. Losses at the gene ends were 6 bases for V and 0 bases for J; bases not matched to a gene: 5. This CDR3 contains 16 residues. Germline assignment: CDR1 MNHNS and CDR2 SASEGT. Study-wide results and limits: Out-of-frame sharing of TCR alpha in monozygotic twins was underestimated by models.

TCRdb reprocessed the 5' RACE reads with MiXCR, giving one entry per CDR3 protein. Among approximately 230,000 distinct CDR3 sequences listed, about an eighth were seen once. Points on this clonotype: Its antigen remains unidentified.

What was sequenced was memory (CD45RO+) T cells sorted from blood. This clonotype was sampled from a woman aged 18 to 35 in good health. The chain links TRBV6-1 to TRBJ2-1; 10 bases match TRBD2. Here the CDR3 DNA reads TGTGCCAGCAGGGGACTAGCGCCAAGCTCCTACAATGAGCAGTTCTTC. Translated: CASRGLAPSSYNEQFF.